The next 12 T cell receptor beta chains were all read from a single sample in a study of cytomegalovirus exposure and HLA in healthy donors. Sequencing used immunoSEQ multiplex PCR; TCRdb keeps in-frame clones, though not all of them. Of roughly 130,000 clones in the sample, approximately 92% were seen once. Sequenced material: PBMCs. The receptors come from a woman between 18 and 30 years old in good health and CMV-seropositive.

This clone was picked up one time. V is TRBV6-5 and J is TRBJ1-3, with a tentative D call TRBD1 (6 bases). The CDR3 is 13 amino acids. V lost 6 bases and J lost 8, with 14 bases in between. Germline V gene data show CDR1 as MNHEY and CDR2 as SVGAGI. The CDR3 nucleotides read TGTGCCAGCAGCAAACCAGGGGCAGACACCATATATTTT. It translates to CASSKPGADTIYF.

The V gene is TRBV28, the J gene TRBJ1-5, with 12 bases lining up with TRBD1. The CDR3 covers 22 residues. Germline lookup yields CDR1 MDHEN and CDR2 SYDVKM. With V trimmed by 2 bases and J by 2 bases, 19 bases remained unmatched. The CDR3 spells CASSLSGLRDRGRTQGNQPQHF. The CDR3 DNA is TGTGCCAGCAGTTTAAGCGGATTACGGGACAGGGGGCGAACTCAGGGCAATCAGCCCCAGCATTTT. Full variable domain (outside the CDR3, taken from reference TRBV28 and TRBJ1-5): DVKVTQSSRYLVKRTGEKVFLECVQDMDHENMFWYRQDPGLGLRLIYFSYDVKMKEKGDIPEGYSVSREKKERFSLILESASTNQTSMYLCASSLSGLRDRGRTQGNQPQHFGDGTRLSIL.

The J gene is TRBJ1-1, the V gene TRBV28; D possibly corresponds to TRBD1 (5 bases). Germline V gene data show CDR1 as MDHEN and CDR2 as SYDVKM. V gave up 5 bases and J gave up 10 bases, with 11 bases separating them. The CDR3 length is 11 residues. CDR3 residues: CASSNRTGAFF. The DNA of the CDR3 is TGTGCCAGCAGTAACAGGACGGGAGCTTTCTTT.

V gene TRBV7-9 combines with J gene TRBJ2-2; TRBD1 matches 10 bases. The germline V gene has CDR1 SEHNR and CDR2 FQNEAQ (reference sequence). V was clipped by 7 bases and J by 0 bases; unmatched bases: 11. The CDR3 runs to 18 residues. CDR3 sequence: CASIRRLGQGANTGELFF. DNA for the CDR3: TGTGCCAGCATCCGGCGATTAGGACAGGGGGCGAACACCGGGGAGCTGTTTTTT.

The V and J genes are TRBV29-1 and TRBJ2-1, with a weak D call TRBD2 (6 bases). CDR1 is SQVTM and CDR2 is ANQGSEA in the germline V gene. Trimming cost V 4 bases and J 9 bases, with 16 bases left between them. This CDR3 region has 13 residues. The CDR3, as DNA: TGCAGCGTTGCCGTAGAAGCGGGTGTTGAGCAGTTCTTC. Its protein product is CSVAVEAGVEQFF.

J is TRBJ1-3 and V is TRBV30; D is unresolved. The ends were cut back, 3 bases at V and 0 bases at J, with 12 bases in the middle. The CDR3 contains 15 residues. From germline, CDR1 is GTSNPN and CDR2 SVGIG (reference sequence). CDR3 residues: CAWRERGYSGNTIYF. The DNA for the CDR3 is TGTGCCTGGAGGGAGCGAGGATACTCTGGAAACACCATATATTTT.

The chain combines TRBV29-1 with TRBJ2-3; the match to TRBD1 covers 7 bases. With 6 bases clipped from V and 11 bases from J, the junction kept 11 bases outside the gene matches. Germline values: CDR1 SQVTM, CDR2 ANQGSEA. CDR3 size: 12 residues. The CDR3 protein is CSVPGTAGGQYF. CDR3 DNA sequence: TGCAGCGTGCCGGGGACGGCAGGGGGGCAGTATTTT.

This sequence joins TRBV21-1 and TRBJ2-7; no DNA check was done on the table's D call, TRBD2. TRBV21-1 is classified as a pseudogene. CDR3 length equals 16 residues. CDR3 region: CASSETGTSGGFRRYF. CDR3 sequence (DNA): TGTGCCAGCAGCGAGACCGGGACTAGCGGGGGGTTCCGGCGGTACTTC.

The chain links TRBV4-1 to TRBJ2-1, with 12 positions matching TRBD2. Trimming at V came to 4 bases and at J to 9 bases, leaving 7 bases not matched to a gene. Germline CDR1 is MGHRA and CDR2 is YSYEKL. The CDR3 has 15 residues. The CDR3 region has the DNA TGCGCCAGCAGCCTCCGACTAGCGGGGGCGACTGAGCAGTTCTTC. Translated, it gives CASSLRLAGATEQFF.

The chain uses TRBV11-2 and TRBJ1-1; the D is unclear. Germline V CDR1 and CDR2: SGHAT, FQNNGV. The CDR3 runs to 13 residues. The ends were cut back, 2 bases at V and 8 bases at J, with 12 bases in the middle. The CDR3 DNA is TGTGCCAGCAGCTTATACGTTGCGGGCGAAGCTTTCTTT. This gives the protein CASSLYVAGEAFF.

This clone was detected only a few times. The chain joins TRBV7-9 to TRBJ1-1, with 7 nucleotides matching TRBD1. Trimming cost V 6 bases and J 1 base; bases outside gene matches: 11. The CDR3 loop spans 16 amino acids. The V gene's germline CDR1 is SEHNR and CDR2 FQNEAQ (reference sequence). CDR3 amino acids: CASSRQSGTANTEAFF. The CDR3 DNA is TGTGCCAGCAGTCGACAATCCGGGACAGCGAACACTGAAGCTTTCTTT.

This clone was picked up one time. The rearrangement joins TRBV9 to TRBJ2-3; 7 bases match TRBD1. This CDR3 contains 18 residues. V dropped 0 bases and J dropped 2; count of bases not matched to a gene: 12. Germline V gives CDR1 SGDLS, CDR2 YYNGEE. The CDR3 region has the DNA TGTGCCAGCAGCGTAGCGCAGATTGGGACAGCAGACACAGATACGCAGTATTTT. It is translated as CASSVAQIGTADTDTQYF.